These 29 T cell receptor beta chains share one sample of origin, sequenced in a study of regulatory T cells in long-lasting Graves disease. Libraries of TCR beta came from iRepertoire HTBI primers plus Arm-PCR of CDR3 regions. One entry per CDR3 protein results from TCRdb running MiXCR on the multiplex PCR reads. The sample consists of 500,000 or so distinct CDR3 sequences, more than 15% of them appearing once. Stated time point: newly diagnosed GD, antithyroid drugs for less than 3 months. With RNA extracted from PBMCs as input, the TCR library was made. This sample was also put to use in a study of T cells in Graves' hyperthyroidism and ophthalmopathy.

The source material was peripheral blood mononuclear cells (PBMCs), sampled at new diagnosis, from a patient treated with antithyroid drugs. The receptors come from a woman aged 35-60 years with Graves disease.

This chain uses TRBV7-9 with TRBJ2-4, with D perhaps given as TRBD1 or TRBD2 (5 bases each). From germline, CDR1 is SEHNR and CDR2 FQNEAQ (reference sequence). The V and J ends lost 5 bases and 2 bases respectively, with 16 bases between them. The CDR3 sequence is 16 residues long. Here the CDR3 reads CASSLRGLETKNIQYF. The CDR3 DNA reads as TGTGCCAGCAGCCTCCGGGGCCTAGAAACCAAAAACATTCAGTACTTC.

This clonotype turned up a few times. The junction departs from the called germline gene at one end, perhaps through a read error. The rearrangement links TRBV5-1 to TRBJ2-1; TRBD2 is a possible D gene (5 bases). This CDR3 is 11 amino acids long. The germline V gene has CDR1 SGHRS and CDR2 YFSETQ. The CDR3 protein is CASSLLGVQLF. In nucleotides, the CDR3 is TGCGCCAGCAGCTTACTAGGTGTGCAGCTCTTC. The whole variable domain, remainder taken from reference TRBV5-1 and TRBJ2-1, is KAGVTQTPRYLIKTRGQQVTLSCSPISGHRSVSWYQQTPGQGLQFLFEYFSETQRNKGNFPGRFSGRQFSNSRSEMNVSTLELGDSALYLCASSLLGVQLFGPGTRLTVL.

This clonotype showed up just a few times. The V call is TRBV7-6, the J call TRBJ1-3; D not resolved. The CDR3 extends over 14 amino acids. Germline V lookup: CDR1 SGHVS, CDR2 FNYEAQ. V lost 5 bases and J 0 bases, leaving 8 bases between the germline ends. Written as DNA, the CDR3 is TGTGCCAGCAGCGGTACAAACTCTGGAAACACCATATATTTT. Its protein product is CASSGTNSGNTIYF.

This clonotype was recorded many times. This chain links TRBV28 with TRBJ2-5; 8 bases align to TRBD1. The CDR3 sequence is 13 residues long. The germline gives CDR1 MDHEN, CDR2 SYDVKM. V shed 5 bases, J shed 5 bases, and the junction held 4 bases outside the gene matches. The CDR3 DNA sequence: TGTGCCAGCAGTCCCAGGGACAGGGAGACCCAGTACTTC. This sequence encodes CASSPRDRETQYF.

The rearrangement uses TRBV15 and TRBJ2-5, with TRBD2 identical over 9 bases. The CDR3 totals 13 residues. J was trimmed by 5 bases and V by 5 bases; bases with no gene match: 3. Germline CDR1 and CDR2: LNHNV and YYDKDF (reference sequence). This CDR3 is CATSRGTSETQYF. The DNA for the CDR3 is TGTGCCACCAGCCGGGGGACTAGCGAGACCCAGTACTTC. The full variable domain, with the rest looked up from reference TRBV15 and TRBJ2-5, is DAMVIQNPRYQVTQFGKPVTLSCSQTLNHNVMYWYQQKSSQAPKLLFHYYDKDFNNEADTPDNFQSRRPNTSFCFLDIRSPGLGDTAMYLCATSRGTSETQYFGPGTRLLVL.

This clonotype was detected only a few times. At one end, the junction sequence differs from germline, possibly due to a read error. The chain has TRBV11-2 and TRBJ1-2; D may be TRBD1 (5 bases). CDR1 is SGHAT, CDR2 FQNNGV, per germline. The CDR3 extends over 15 amino acids. CDR3 DNA: TGCGCCAGCAGCCAAGTTCCCCCGGGGACCGATGGCTACACCTTC. Residues: CASSQVPPGTDGYTF.

This clonotype has ten or more counts. This chain links TRBV11-2 with TRBJ1-1, with a possible D match to TRBD1 (6 bases). Per the germline V gene, CDR1 is SGHAT and CDR2 is FQNNGV. CDR3 length: 14 residues. The V gene lost 4 bases and the J gene lost 1 base, with 10 bases spanning the gap. The CDR3 loop is CASSSGTRNTEAFF. Written as DNA, the CDR3 is TGTGCCAGCAGCTCAGGGACAAGGAACACTGAAGCTTTCTTT.

This clonotype was picked up many times. This chain joins TRBV2 and TRBJ2-3; 10 positions match TRBD2. With 3 bases clipped from V and 4 bases from J, the junction kept 7 bases outside the gene matches. The V gene's germline CDR1 is SNHLY and CDR2 FYNNEI. The CDR3 covers 16 residues. CDR3 sequence (DNA): TGTGCCAGCAGTGATTCTCGGCTAGCGGGAGCAGATACGCAGTATTTT. It is translated as CASSDSRLAGADTQYF.

The chain links TRBV6-2 or TRBV6-3 to TRBJ2-3, with unresolved D. V lost 2 bases to trimming and J lost 0 bases, with 12 bases between them. Germline-derived CDR1 and CDR2 are MNHEY and SVGEGT. CDR3 length: 16 amino acids. The CDR3 spells CASSYRSSASTDTQYF. DNA of the CDR3: TGTGCCAGCAGTTACCGGTCATCAGCTAGCACAGATACGCAGTATTTT.

In its sample, this clonotype was seen a few times. This chain uses TRBV24-1 with TRBJ2-2, with D perhaps given as TRBD1 or TRBD2 (5 bases each). V lost 3 bases to trimming and J lost 1 base, with 17 bases between them. The CDR3 covers 18 residues. Germline loops: CDR1 KGHDR, CDR2 SFDVKD. The CDR3 here is CATSDPPGLGKNTGELFF. CDR3 coding DNA: TGTGCCACCAGTGATCCTCCGGGGCTGGGAAAGAACACCGGGGAGCTGTTTTTT.

This clonotype was observed many times. The chain joins TRBV6-2 or TRBV6-3 to TRBJ2-3; 8 nucleotides match TRBD1. Germline-derived CDR1 and CDR2 are MNHEY and SVGEGT. The length of the CDR3 is 13 residues. J was trimmed by 4 bases and V by 9 bases; bases with no gene match: 6. DNA for the CDR3: TGTGCCAGTGACAGGGGTTGGGCAGATACGCAGTATTTT. Amino acid sequence: CASDRGWADTQYF.

The V call is TRBV11-2, the J call TRBJ1-2; D call uncertain. Germline values: CDR1 SGHAT, CDR2 FQNNGV. V lost 4 bases and J lost 4, with 10 bases in between. The CDR3 length is 13 residues. As DNA, the CDR3 is TGTGCCAGCAGCTCATCGGCTTCCTATGGCTACACCTTC. Amino acid sequence: CASSSSASYGYTF.

This clonotype was detected ten times or more. The rearrangement links TRBV12-3 or TRBV12-4 to TRBJ2-2; a possible D gene is TRBD2 (6 bases). The CDR3 spans 15 residues. V was clipped by 6 bases and J by 0 bases, with 11 bases between them. CDR3: CASRRGWANTGELFF. CDR3 nucleotides: TGTGCCAGCAGGCGGGGTTGGGCGAACACCGGGGAGCTGTTTTTT.

There are a few counts of this clonotype. The V call is TRBV6-1, the J call TRBJ2-1, with 13 bases fitting TRBD2. This CDR3 contains 16 residues. Germline V gene data show CDR1 as MNHNS and CDR2 as SASEGT. J gave up 7 bases and V 7 bases, and 10 bases lay outside the gene matches. CDR3 coding DNA: TGTGCCAGCAATGGACTAGCGGGGGTGCCGGGGAATGAGCAGTTCTTC. Encoded protein: CASNGLAGVPGNEQFF.

This clonotype showed up many times. V gene TRBV3-1 combines with J gene TRBJ2-7; weak D call: TRBD2 (6 bases). The length of the CDR3 is 16 residues. The V end was cut by 1 base, the J end by 7 bases, with 20 bases between. The germline V gene encodes CDR1 LGHDT and CDR2 YNNKEL (reference sequence). CDR3 nucleotide sequence: TGTGCCAGCAGCCAAGTGTCGGCAGGAGGGCGCGGAGAGCAGTACTTC. Translation gives CASSQVSAGGRGEQYF.

This clonotype was counted only a few times. A clone one base away is much larger, so this may be a read error. The chain recombines TRBV11-3 with TRBJ1-1; TRBD1 is a possible D gene (6 bases). Germline values: CDR1 SGHNT, CDR2 YENEEA. Trimming pared 5 bases from V and 4 bases from J, leaving 17 bases between. The CDR3 runs to 15 residues. CDR3: CASSPGGGGFTEAFF. The CDR3 DNA reads as TGTGCCAGCAGCCCTGGGGGAGGGGGGTTCACTGAAGCTTTCTTT.

This clonotype came up many times. The rearrangement links TRBV12-3 or TRBV12-4 to TRBJ1-2; D not certain. The CDR3 has 13 amino acids. Trimming left V 7 bases short and J 4 bases short, with 13 bases between. CDR3 DNA: TGTGCCAGCAACCTGGAAGGGATCTATGGCTACACCTTC. Protein product: CASNLEGIYGYTF.

The chain carries TRBV9 and TRBJ2-2, with a possible D match to TRBD2 (5 bases). The CDR3 is made up of 13 amino acids. CDR1 and CDR2 from the germline V gene are SGDLS and YYNGEE. The V end lost 3 bases, the J end lost 9 bases, and 12 bases lay between the germline ends. CDR3 in amino acids: CASSARGRRELFF. CDR3 DNA: TGTGCCAGCAGCGCGAGAGGGCGCCGGGAGCTGTTTTTT.

The chain is built from TRBV6-1 and TRBJ2-6; D is perhaps TRBD2 (6 bases). The CDR3 is 17 residues long. CDR1 and CDR2 (germline): MNHNS, SASEGT. Trimming stripped 6 bases from V and 0 bases from J, with 15 bases between. The CDR3 loop reads CASRRDGINSGANVLTF. DNA of the CDR3: TGTGCCAGCAGGCGGGACGGAATTAACTCTGGGGCCAACGTCCTGACTTTC.

In this sample, this clonotype turned up many times. The V and J genes are TRBV28 and TRBJ1-1; 11 positions agree with TRBD1. This CDR3 has 13 amino acids. V was pared by 5 bases and J by 13 bases, with 9 bases of the junction left unmatched. Germline lookup yields CDR1 MDHEN and CDR2 SYDVKM. CDR3 sequence: CASSQWDRGKLFF. The DNA of the CDR3 is TGTGCCAGCAGTCAATGGGACAGGGGGAAGCTTTTCTTT.

This clonotype occurred many times. The chain carries TRBV20-1 and TRBJ2-5; D perhaps matches TRBD1 (6 bases). The germline V gene encodes CDR1 DFQATT and CDR2 SNEGSKA (reference sequence). This CDR3 is 13 amino acids long. Trimming took off 2 bases at V and 5 bases at J, with 12 bases between the two ends. For the CDR3, the DNA is TGCAGTGCTAGAATGCCAGACAGGGAGACCCAGTACTTC. It is translated as CSARMPDRETQYF.

This clonotype was observed at least ten times. The rearrangement uses TRBV18 and TRBJ1-2; D remains ambiguous. V dropped 2 bases and J dropped 7 bases, with 14 bases sitting between them. The CDR3 loop spans 14 amino acids. CDR1 is KGHSH and CDR2 is LQKENI in the germline V gene. The CDR3 DNA is TGTGCCAGCTCACCAAGCACCCAGACCGGTGGCTACACCTTC. The encoded protein is CASSPSTQTGGYTF.

This chain links TRBV30 with TRBJ1-4; D possibly corresponds to TRBD1 (6 bases). The V gene's germline CDR1 is GTSNPN and CDR2 SVGIG (reference sequence). Trimming took off 2 bases at V and 2 bases at J, with 12 bases between the two ends. The CDR3 spans 15 residues. In DNA form, the CDR3 reads TGTGCCTGGAGTCCTAGGGGGTGGACTAATGAAAAACTGTTTTTT. Protein sequence: CAWSPRGWTNEKLFF.

This clonotype has a handful of counts. This chain links TRBV2 with TRBJ2-6; 7 bases are a match to TRBD1. Trimming removed 6 bases from V and 1 base from J; junction bases left unmatched: 3. This CDR3 spans 15 amino acids. From germline, CDR1 is SNHLY and CDR2 FYNNEI. The CDR3 DNA follows: TGTGCCAGCAGCCACAGGGGATCTGGGGCCAACGTCCTGACTTTC. This translates into CASSHRGSGANVLTF.

This clonotype was picked up many times. The chain carries TRBV10-3 and TRBJ1-4; TRBD1 might be the D (6 bases). The V gene lost 4 bases and the J gene lost 6 bases, with 9 bases spanning the gap. Per the germline V gene, CDR1 is ENHRY and CDR2 is SYGVKD. The CDR3 sequence is 13 residues long. The CDR3 reads CAISGSGDEKLFF. The CDR3 DNA follows: TGTGCCATCAGTGGATCAGGGGATGAAAAACTGTTTTTT.

The rearrangement uses TRBV5-1 and TRBJ1-1; D is undetermined. V lost 0 bases and J 3 bases, leaving 12 bases between the germline ends. CDR1 SGHRS and CDR2 YFSETQ come from the germline V gene. CDR3 length equals 15 residues. The DNA for the CDR3 is TGCGCCAGCAGCTTGGCCGCCCCTGGGGACACTGAAGCTTTCTTT. Residues: CASSLAAPGDTEAFF.

The rearrangement joins TRBV19 to TRBJ1-6; D ambiguous. The CDR3 contains 12 residues. The germline V gene has CDR1 LNHDA and CDR2 SQIVND (reference sequence). Trimming removed 5 bases from V and 14 bases from J, with 13 bases in between. The CDR3 nucleotides are TGTGCCAGTAGTTCGGAGGCGTGGGCCCTCCACTTT. Translation gives CASSSEAWALHF.

V usage is TRBV11-2 and J usage is TRBJ2-1; 13 bases map to TRBD2. This CDR3 is 17 amino acids long. Germline V gene sequence: CDR1 SGHAT, CDR2 FQNNGV. V was pared by 3 bases and J by 7 bases, with 9 bases of the junction left unmatched. CDR3 DNA: TGTGCCAGCAGCTTGGCCGGGACTAGCGGGGTCTTGAATGAGCAGTTCTTC. This sequence encodes CASSLAGTSGVLNEQFF.

This clonotype was detected ten times or more. The germline gene is not matched at one end of the junction; a read error may be the cause. The V call is TRBV12-5, the J call TRBJ2-1; D is uncertain. Per the germline V gene, CDR1 is LGHNT and CDR2 is FRNRAP. This CDR3 spans 15 amino acids. The chain's CDR3 is CASGLPPLRDNEQFF. Here the CDR3 DNA reads TGCGCTAGTGGTTTGCCCCCACTACGGGACAATGAGCAGTTCTTC.